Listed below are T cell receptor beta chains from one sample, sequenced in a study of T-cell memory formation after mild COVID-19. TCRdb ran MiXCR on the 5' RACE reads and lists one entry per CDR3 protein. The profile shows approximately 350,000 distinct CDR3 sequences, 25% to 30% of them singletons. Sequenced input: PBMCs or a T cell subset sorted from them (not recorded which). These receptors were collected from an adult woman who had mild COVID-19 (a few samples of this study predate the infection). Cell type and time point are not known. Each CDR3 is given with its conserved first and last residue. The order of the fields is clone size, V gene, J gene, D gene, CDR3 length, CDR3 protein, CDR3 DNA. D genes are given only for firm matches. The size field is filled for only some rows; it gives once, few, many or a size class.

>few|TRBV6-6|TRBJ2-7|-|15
CASSHGLPRSYEQYF
TGTGCCAGCAGTCACGGTCTCCCAAGGTCCTACGAGCAGTACTTC
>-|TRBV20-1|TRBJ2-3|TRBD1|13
CSAVQGATDTQYF
TGCAGTGCAGTACAGGGGGCGACAGATACGCAGTATTTT
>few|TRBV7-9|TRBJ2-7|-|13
CASSLLPVYEQYF
TGTGCCAGCAGCTTATTGCCAGTCTACGAGCAGTACTTC
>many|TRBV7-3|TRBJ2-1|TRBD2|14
CASSSGLGVNEQFF
TGTGCCAGCAGCTCGGGACTAGGAGTGAATGAGCAGTTCTTC
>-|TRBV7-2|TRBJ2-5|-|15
CASSLALGAQETQYF
TGTGCCAGCAGCTTAGCGCTGGGGGCCCAAGAGACCCAGTACTTC
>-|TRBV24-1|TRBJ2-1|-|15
CATSDLGARGNEQFF
TGTGCCACCAGTGATTTGGGGGCGCGAGGTAATGAGCAGTTCTTC
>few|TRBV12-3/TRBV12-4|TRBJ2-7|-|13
CASSLAGDYEQYF
TGTGCCAGCAGTTTAGCGGGGGACTACGAGCAGTACTTC
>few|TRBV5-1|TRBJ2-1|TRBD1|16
CASRQETGAVHNEQFF
TGCGCCAGCAGACAAGAGACAGGGGCGGTGCACAATGAGCAGTTCTTC
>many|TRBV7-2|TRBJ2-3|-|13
CASSLGSTDTQYF
TGTGCCAGCAGCTTAGGGAGCACAGATACGCAGTATTTT
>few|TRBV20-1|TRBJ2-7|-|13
CSARDLRGAEQYF
TGCAGTGCTAGAGATCTACGAGGGGCCGAGCAGTACTTC
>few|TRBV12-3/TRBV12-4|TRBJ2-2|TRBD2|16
CASSSGLAALPGELFF
TGTGCCAGCAGTTCCGGACTAGCGGCATTGCCCGGGGAGCTGTTTTTT
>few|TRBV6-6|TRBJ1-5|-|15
CASSYSAGRNQPQHF
TGTGCCAGCAGTTACTCGGCAGGGAGAAATCAGCCCCAGCATTTT
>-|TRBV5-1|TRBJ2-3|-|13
CASKTVSTDTQYF
TGCGCCAGCAAAACCGTAAGCACAGATACGCAGTATTTT
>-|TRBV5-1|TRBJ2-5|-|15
CASRPREKSQETQYF
TGCGCCAGCAGGCCCCGGGAGAAATCCCAAGAGACCCAGTACTTC
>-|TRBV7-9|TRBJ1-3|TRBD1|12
CADRDSGNTIYF
TGTGCCGACAGGGACTCTGGAAACACCATATATTTT
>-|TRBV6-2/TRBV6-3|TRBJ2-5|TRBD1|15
CASSYSDRVVETQYF
TGTGCCAGCAGTTATTCGGACAGGGTGGTGGAGACCCAGTACTTC
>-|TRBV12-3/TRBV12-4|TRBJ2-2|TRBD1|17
CASSLALGQGYGGELFF
TGTGCCAGCAGTTTAGCCCTGGGACAGGGTTACGGCGGGGAGCTGTTTTTT
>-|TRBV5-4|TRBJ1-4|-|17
CASSLPSDGATNEKLFF
TGTGCCAGCAGCTTACCTTCGGACGGCGCAACTAATGAAAAACTGTTTTTT
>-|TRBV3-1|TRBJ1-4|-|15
CASSQSGAADEKLFF
TGTGCCAGCAGCCAAAGCGGGGCGGCGGATGAAAAACTGTTTTTT
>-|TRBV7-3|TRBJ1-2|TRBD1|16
CASREEGTGGNYGYTF
TGTGCCAGCCGGGAGGAAGGGACAGGGGGCAACTATGGCTACACCTTC
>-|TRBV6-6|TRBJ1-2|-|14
CATGEGGHFYGYTF
TGTGCCACTGGGGAGGGCGGACACTTTTATGGCTACACCTTC
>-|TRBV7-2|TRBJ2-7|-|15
CASSSRPGTLDEQYF
TGTGCCAGCAGCTCTCGACCCGGGACACTCGACGAGCAGTACTTC
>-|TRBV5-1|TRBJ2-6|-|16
CASSLNQGSGANVLTF
TGCGCCAGCAGCTTGAATCAGGGCTCTGGGGCCAACGTCCTGACTTTC
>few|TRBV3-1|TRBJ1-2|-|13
CASGGIRGYGYTF
TGTGCCAGCGGCGGCATCAGGGGCTATGGCTACACCTTC
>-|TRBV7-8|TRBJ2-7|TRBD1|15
CASSLMGQVDYEQYF
TGTGCCAGCAGCTTAATGGGACAGGTCGACTACGAGCAGTACTTC
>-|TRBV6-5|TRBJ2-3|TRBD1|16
CASRGGRTGDTDTQYF
TGTGCCAGCAGAGGGGGTCGGACAGGGGACACAGATACGCAGTATTTT
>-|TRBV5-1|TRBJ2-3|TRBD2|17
CASRSASGRPPTDTQYF
TGCGCCAGCAGGTCGGCTAGCGGGAGACCCCCCACAGATACGCAGTATTTT
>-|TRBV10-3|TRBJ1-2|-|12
CATTEVGYGYTF
TGTGCCACCACTGAAGTAGGCTATGGCTACACCTTC
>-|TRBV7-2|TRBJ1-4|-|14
CASSFSLPNEKLFF
TGTGCCAGCAGCTTCAGCCTCCCGAATGAAAAACTGTTTTTT
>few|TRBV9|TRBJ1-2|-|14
CASSVELTNYGYTF
TGTGCCAGCAGCGTAGAGCTGACTAACTATGGCTACACCTTC
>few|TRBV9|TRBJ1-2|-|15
CASTDPGAGFYGYTF
TGTGCCAGCACCGACCCCGGGGCAGGGTTCTATGGCTACACCTTC
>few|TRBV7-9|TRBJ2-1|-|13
CASSSVLANEQFF
TGTGCCAGCAGCTCAGTCCTAGCCAATGAGCAGTTCTTC
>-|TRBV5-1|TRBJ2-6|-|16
CASSPNRRSGANVLTF
TGCGCCAGCAGCCCCAATAGGAGGTCTGGGGCCAACGTCCTGACTTTC
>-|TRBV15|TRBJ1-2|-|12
CATSRGGDGYTF
TGTGCCACCAGCAGAGGTGGAGATGGCTACACCTTC
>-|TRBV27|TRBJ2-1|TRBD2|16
CASSPKGLAGGGEQFF
TGTGCCAGCAGTCCTAAGGGGCTAGCGGGAGGCGGTGAGCAGTTCTTC
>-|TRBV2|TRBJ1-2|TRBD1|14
CASSVRDREHGYTF
TGTGCCAGCAGTGTCCGGGACAGGGAACATGGCTACACCTTC
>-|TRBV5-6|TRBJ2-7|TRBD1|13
CASSWDRAYEQYF
TGTGCCAGCAGCTGGGACAGAGCCTACGAGCAGTACTTC
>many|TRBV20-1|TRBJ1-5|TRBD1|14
CSALRDRGNQPQHF
TGCAGTGCTTTGCGGGACAGGGGAAATCAGCCCCAGCATTTT
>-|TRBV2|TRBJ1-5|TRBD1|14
CASSSTGGGQPQHF
TGTGCCAGCAGTTCCACAGGGGGCGGGCAGCCCCAGCATTTT
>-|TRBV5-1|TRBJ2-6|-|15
CASSPAGSGANVLTF
TGCGCCAGCAGCCCCGCGGGCTCTGGGGCCAACGTCCTGACTTTC
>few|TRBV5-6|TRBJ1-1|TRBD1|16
CASSWSGTGFQSEAFF
TGTGCCAGCAGCTGGTCCGGGACAGGGTTTCAGTCTGAAGCTTTCTTT
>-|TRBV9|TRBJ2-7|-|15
CASSVGGAEYYEQYF
TGTGCCAGCAGCGTGGGGGGGGCAGAATATTACGAGCAGTACTTC
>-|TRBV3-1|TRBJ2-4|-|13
CASSQKGSNIQYF
TGTGCCAGCAGCCAGAAGGGGTCAAACATTCAGTACTTC
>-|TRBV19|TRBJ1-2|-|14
CASSLQGNIYGYTF
TGTGCCAGTAGTCTTCAGGGAAACATCTATGGCTACACCTTC
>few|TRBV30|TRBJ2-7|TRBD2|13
CAWSVGGSSEQYF
TGTGCCTGGAGTGTTGGCGGGAGTTCCGAGCAGTACTTC